This T cell receptor (beta chain) was sequenced in a study of CD8 T cells in ankylosing spondylitis. Study-wide findings and caveats: A CD8+ phenotype characterized the disease-linked clones, which were relatively rare in peripheral blood. A motif of roughly eight highly homologous TCR beta variants was seen as apparently characteristic of ankylosing spondylitis blood.

CDR3 length: 15 amino acids. V lost 3 bases and J lost 3, with 9 bases in between. Germline CDR1 reads MDHEN; CDR2 reads SYDVKM. In TCRdb, the 5' RACE reads were re-called with MiXCR into one record per CDR3 protein. The sample lists over 130,000 distinct CDR3 sequences, under 45% seen once, with roughly 15% in the top ten. Points on this clonotype: Its antigen is unknown.

The sample taken for sequencing was synovial fluid, either unsorted or a sorted T cell fraction (not recorded which). The TCR comes from a male donor with ankylosing spondylitis. The chain combines TRBV28 with TRBJ1-6; the D is unclear. The CDR3 reads CASSFRSDYNSPLHF. For the CDR3, the DNA is TGTGCCAGCAGTTTCCGATCGGACTATAATTCACCCCTCCACTTT.